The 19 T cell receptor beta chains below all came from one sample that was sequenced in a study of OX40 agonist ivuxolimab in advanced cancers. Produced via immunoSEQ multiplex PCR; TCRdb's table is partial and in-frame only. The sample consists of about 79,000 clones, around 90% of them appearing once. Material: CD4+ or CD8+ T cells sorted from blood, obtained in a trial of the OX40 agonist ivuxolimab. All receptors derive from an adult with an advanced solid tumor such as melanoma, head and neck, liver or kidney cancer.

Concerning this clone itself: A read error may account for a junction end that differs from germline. CDR3 sequence: CSSSGTETQYF. DNA for the CDR3: TGCAGTTCTAGCGGGACAGAGACCCAGTACTTC. The J gene is TRBJ2-5, the V gene TRBV20-1, with 9 bases fitting TRBD2. Germline-derived CDR1 and CDR2 are DFQATT and SNEGSKA (reference sequence). The CDR3 is 11 residues long.

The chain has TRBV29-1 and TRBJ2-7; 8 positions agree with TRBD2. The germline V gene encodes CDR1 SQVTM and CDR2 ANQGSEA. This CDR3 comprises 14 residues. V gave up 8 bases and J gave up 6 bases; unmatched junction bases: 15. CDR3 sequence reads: CSPGLGRQAGEQYF. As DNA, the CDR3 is TGCAGCCCGGGACTAGGCCGACAGGCCGGCGAGCAGTACTTC.

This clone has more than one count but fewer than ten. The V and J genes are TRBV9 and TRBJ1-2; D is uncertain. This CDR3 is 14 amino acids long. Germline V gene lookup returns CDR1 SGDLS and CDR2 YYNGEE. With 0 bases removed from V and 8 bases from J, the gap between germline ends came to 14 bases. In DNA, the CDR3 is TGTGCCAGCAGCGTAGACGGACGCCAGTCCGGCTACACCTTC. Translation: CASSVDGRQSGYTF.

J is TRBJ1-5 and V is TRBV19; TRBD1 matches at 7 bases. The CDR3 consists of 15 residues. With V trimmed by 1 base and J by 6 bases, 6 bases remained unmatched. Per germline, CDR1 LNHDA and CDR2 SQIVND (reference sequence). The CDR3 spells CASSIVGGEGQPQHF. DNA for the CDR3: TGTGCCAGTAGTATAGTAGGGGGCGAAGGTCAGCCCCAGCATTTT.

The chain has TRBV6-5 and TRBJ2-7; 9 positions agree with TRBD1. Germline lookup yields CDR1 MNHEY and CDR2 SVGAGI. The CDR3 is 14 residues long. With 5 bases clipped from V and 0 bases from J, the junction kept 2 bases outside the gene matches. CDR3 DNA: TGTGCCAGCAGTCTGGGACAGGGCTCCTACGAGCAGTACTTC. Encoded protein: CASSLGQGSYEQYF.

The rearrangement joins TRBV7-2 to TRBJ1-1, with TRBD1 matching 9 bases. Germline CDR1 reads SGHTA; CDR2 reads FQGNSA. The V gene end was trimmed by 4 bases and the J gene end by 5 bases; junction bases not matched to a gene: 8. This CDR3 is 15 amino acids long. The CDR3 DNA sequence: TGTGCCAGCAGCTCAAGCACAGGGGGCTGGACTGAAGCTTTCTTT. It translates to CASSSSTGGWTEAFF.

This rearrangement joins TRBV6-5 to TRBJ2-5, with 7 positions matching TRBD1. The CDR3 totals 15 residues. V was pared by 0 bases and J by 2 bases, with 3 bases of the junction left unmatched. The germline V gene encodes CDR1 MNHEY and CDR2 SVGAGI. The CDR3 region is CASSYSRDSQETQYF. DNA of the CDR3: TGTGCCAGCAGTTACTCACGGGACAGTCAAGAGACCCAGTACTTC.

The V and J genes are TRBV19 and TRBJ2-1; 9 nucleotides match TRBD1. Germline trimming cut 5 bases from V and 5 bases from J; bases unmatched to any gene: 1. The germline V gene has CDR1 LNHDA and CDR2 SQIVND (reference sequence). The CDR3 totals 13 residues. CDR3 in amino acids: CASSGTGNNEQFF. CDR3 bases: TGTGCCAGTAGTGGGACAGGGAACAATGAGCAGTTCTTC. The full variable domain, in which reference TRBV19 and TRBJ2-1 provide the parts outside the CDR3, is DGGITQSPKYLFRKEGQNVTLSCEQNLNHDAMYWYRQDPGQGLRLIYYSQIVNDFQKGDIAEGYSVSREKKESFPLTVTSAQKNPTAFYLCASSGTGNNEQFFGPGTRLTVL.

The CDR3 nucleotides are TGTGCCAGTAGTATTCTCCCCTACATGAGCGGGAGGAGATACGAGCAGTACTTC. Residues: CASSILPYMSGRRYEQYF. The chain links TRBV19 to TRBJ2-7; TRBD2 agrees at 9 bases. CDR1 and CDR2 from the germline V gene are LNHDA and SQIVND (reference sequence). The CDR3 sequence is 18 residues long. J gave up 4 bases and V 3 bases, and 16 bases lay outside the gene matches.

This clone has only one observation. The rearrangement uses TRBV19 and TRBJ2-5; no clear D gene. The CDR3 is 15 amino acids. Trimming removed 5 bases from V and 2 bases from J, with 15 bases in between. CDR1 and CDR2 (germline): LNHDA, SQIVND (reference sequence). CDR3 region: CASSRAGDGQETQYF. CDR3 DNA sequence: TGTGCCAGTAGTCGGGCAGGAGATGGGCAAGAGACCCAGTACTTC. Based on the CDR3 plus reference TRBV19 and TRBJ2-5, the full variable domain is DGGITQSPKYLFRKEGQNVTLSCEQNLNHDAMYWYRQDPGQGLRLIYYSQIVNDFQKGDIAEGYSVSREKKESFPLTVTSAQKNPTAFYLCASSRAGDGQETQYFGPGTRLLVL.

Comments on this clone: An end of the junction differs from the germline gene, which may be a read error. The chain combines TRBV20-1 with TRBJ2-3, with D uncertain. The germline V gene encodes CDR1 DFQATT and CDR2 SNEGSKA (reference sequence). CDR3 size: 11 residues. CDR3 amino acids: CSARFTETQYF. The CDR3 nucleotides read TGCAGTGCTAGGTTTACAGAGACGCAGTATTTT.

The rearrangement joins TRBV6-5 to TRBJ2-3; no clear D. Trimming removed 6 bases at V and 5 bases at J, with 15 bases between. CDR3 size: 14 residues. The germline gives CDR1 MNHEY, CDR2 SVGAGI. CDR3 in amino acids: CASSLSGRRDTQYF. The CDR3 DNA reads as TGTGCCAGCAGCCTTTCCGGACGGAGAGATACGCAGTATTTT.

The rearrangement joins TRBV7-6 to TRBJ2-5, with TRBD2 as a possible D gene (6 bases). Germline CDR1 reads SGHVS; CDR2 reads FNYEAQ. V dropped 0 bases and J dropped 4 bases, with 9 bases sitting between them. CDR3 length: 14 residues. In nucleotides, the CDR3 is TGTGCCAGCAGCTTAGCCGGGAGCGTAGAGACCCAGTACTTC. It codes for CASSLAGSVETQYF.

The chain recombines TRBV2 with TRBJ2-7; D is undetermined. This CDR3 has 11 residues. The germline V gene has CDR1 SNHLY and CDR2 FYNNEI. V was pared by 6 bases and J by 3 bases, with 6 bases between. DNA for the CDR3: TGTGCCAGCAGGTCCTTCTACGAGCAGTACTTC. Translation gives CASRSFYEQYF.

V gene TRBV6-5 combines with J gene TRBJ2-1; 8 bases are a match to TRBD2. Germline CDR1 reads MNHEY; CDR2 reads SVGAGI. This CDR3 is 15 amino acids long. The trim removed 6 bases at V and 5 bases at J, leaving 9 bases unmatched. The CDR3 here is CASSQPSGSHNEQFF. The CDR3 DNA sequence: TGTGCCAGCAGCCAACCCAGCGGGAGCCACAATGAGCAGTTCTTC.

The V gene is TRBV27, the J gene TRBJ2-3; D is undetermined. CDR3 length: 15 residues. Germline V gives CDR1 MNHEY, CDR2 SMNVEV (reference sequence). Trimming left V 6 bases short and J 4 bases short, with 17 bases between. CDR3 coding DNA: TGTGCCAGCAGGCCCACCTATCTTCGCGCAGATACGCAGTATTTT. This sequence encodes CASRPTYLRADTQYF.

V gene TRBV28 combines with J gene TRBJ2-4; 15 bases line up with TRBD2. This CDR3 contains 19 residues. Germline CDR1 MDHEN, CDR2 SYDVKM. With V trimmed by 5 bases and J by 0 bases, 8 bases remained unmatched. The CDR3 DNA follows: TGTGCCAGCAGTCGCAAGTGGACTAGCGGGAGGGGAGCCAAAAACATTCAGTACTTC. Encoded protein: CASSRKWTSGRGAKNIQYF.

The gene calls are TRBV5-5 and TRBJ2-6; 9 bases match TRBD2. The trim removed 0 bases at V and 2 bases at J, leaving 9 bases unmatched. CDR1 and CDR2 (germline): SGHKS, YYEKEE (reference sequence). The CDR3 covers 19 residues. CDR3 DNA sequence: TGTGCCAGCAGCTTGGGGGGTAGCGGGAGCTCCCCTGGGGCCAACGTCCTGACTTTC. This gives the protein CASSLGGSGSSPGANVLTF.

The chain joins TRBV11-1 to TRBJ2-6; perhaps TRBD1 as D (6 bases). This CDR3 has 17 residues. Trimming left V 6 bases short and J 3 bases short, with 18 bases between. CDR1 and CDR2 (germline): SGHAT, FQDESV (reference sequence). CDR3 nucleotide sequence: TGTGCCAGCAGTTCCATACAAGGGGGTAGTGGGGCCAACGTCCTGACTTTC. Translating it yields CASSSIQGGSGANVLTF.